A selection of T cell receptor beta chains follows, all from one sample in a study of T cell changes during pregnancy in multiple sclerosis. TCRdb keeps only in-frame clones here, not all; method: immunoSEQ multiplex PCR. This sample carries about 38,000 clones, 85% to 95% of them seen once, and the ten largest clones take under 0.45%. Sample: CD4+ T cells from peripheral blood mononuclear cells, taken after pregnancy. These receptors were taken from a female donor in good health, enrolled as a control in a pregnancy study. The CDR3 runs from the conserved cysteine through the conserved F or W. D genes are given only for firm matches. Clone size is stated in some rows and not others, as once, few, many or a class when expanded.

V: TRBV7-2
D: -
J: TRBJ1-1
size: -
DNA: TGTGCCAGCAGCTTAGGTCACAGGATGAACACTGAAGCTTTCTTT
CDR3: CASSLGHRMNTEAFF

V: TRBV5-4
D: -
J: TRBJ2-5
size: once
DNA: TGTGCCACACGAGAGAGCCCACAAGAGACCCAGTACTTC
CDR3: CATRESPQETQYF

V: TRBV9
D: -
J: TRBJ1-3
size: -
DNA: TGTGCCAGCAGCGTAGTCGACAGTGACTCTGGAAACACCATATATTTT
CDR3: CASSVVDSDSGNTIYF

V: TRBV6-5
D: TRBD1
J: TRBJ2-7
size: -
DNA: TGTGCCAGCAGTTTTCCGGGACAGGGGGAGCAGTACTTC
CDR3: CASSFPGQGEQYF

V: TRBV11-3
D: TRBD1
J: TRBJ2-7
size: -
DNA: TGTGCCAGCAGTTCAGGGGGCTACGAGCAGTACTTC
CDR3: CASSSGGYEQYF

V: TRBV7-8
D: -
J: TRBJ2-3
size: -
DNA: TGTGCCAGCAGCTTAGGGCACTACGCTGTCACAGATACGCAGTATTTT
CDR3: CASSLGHYAVTDTQYF

V: TRBV29-1
D: -
J: TRBJ2-5
size: -
DNA: TGCAGCGTTAAGCGGCAGGCGGAGACCCAGTACTTC
CDR3: CSVKRQAETQYF

V: TRBV4-2
D: -
J: TRBJ2-2
size: -
DNA: TGTGCCAGCAGCCATCCTAGCGATAACACCGGGGAGCTGTTTTTT
CDR3: CASSHPSDNTGELFF

V: TRBV2
D: TRBD1
J: TRBJ2-1
size: -
DNA: TGTGCCAGCAGTGGCCGGACAGGACCTGAGCAGTTCTTC
CDR3: CASSGRTGPEQFF

V: TRBV29-1
D: -
J: TRBJ1-1
size: -
DNA: TGCAGCGTTGAAGAGATAGGGAGGGACACTGAAGCTTTCTTT
CDR3: CSVEEIGRDTEAFF

V: TRBV27
D: TRBD1
J: TRBJ1-2
size: -
DNA: TGTGCCAGCAAGACGGCCAGGGGGAACGGGGAGGACTATGGCTACACCTTC
CDR3: CASKTARGNGEDYGYTF

V: TRBV6-6
D: TRBD1
J: TRBJ1-2
size: -
DNA: TGTGCCAGCAGCCCGGACAGGGGATATGGCTACACCTTC
CDR3: CASSPDRGYGYTF

V: TRBV29-1
D: TRBD2
J: TRBJ2-1
size: -
DNA: TGCGTAACTAGCGGGATGAATGAGCAGTTCTTC
CDR3: CVTSGMNEQFF

V: TRBV11-2
D: TRBD2
J: TRBJ2-5
size: -
DNA: TGTGCCAGCAGCTCGCGACTAGCGGGGCAAGAGACCCAGTACTTC
CDR3: CASSSRLAGQETQYF

V: TRBV6-5
D: TRBD1
J: TRBJ1-3
size: -
DNA: TGTGCCAGCAGGATGACAGGGGCTGGAAACACCATATATTTT
CDR3: CASRMTGAGNTIYF

V: TRBV5-6
D: TRBD1
J: TRBJ1-4
size: -
DNA: TGTGCCAGCAGCCCACGGACAGGGGGCAAAGAAAAACTGTTTTTT
CDR3: CASSPRTGGKEKLFF

V: TRBV19
D: TRBD2
J: TRBJ2-5
size: -
DNA: TGTGCCGCGTCCGGGGGGGGGAGTGAGACCCAGTACTTC
CDR3: CAASGGGSETQYF

V: TRBV7-9
D: -
J: TRBJ1-2
size: once
DNA: TGTGCCAGCAGCTTAGCGCTCGGGAGACATGGCTACACCTTC
CDR3: CASSLALGRHGYTF

V: TRBV27
D: -
J: TRBJ2-5
size: -
DNA: TGTGCCAGCAGACAGGAGGGACCAAGGCCGGAGACCCAGTACTTC
CDR3: CASRQEGPRPETQYF

V: TRBV28
D: -
J: TRBJ2-7
size: -
DNA: TGTGCCAGCAGTTTGTCAGGGGCTTATTACGAGCAGTACTTC
CDR3: CASSLSGAYYEQYF

V: TRBV5-4
D: TRBD2
J: TRBJ2-7
size: -
DNA: TGTGCCAGCAGCTTGGGCGGGGGTCAAGGGGACGAGCAGTACTTC
CDR3: CASSLGGGQGDEQYF

V: TRBV29-1
D: TRBD2
J: TRBJ2-7
size: -
DNA: TGCAGCGTCAGTACTAGCGGGATAACCTACGAGCAGTACTTC
CDR3: CSVSTSGITYEQYF

V: TRBV10-3
D: -
J: TRBJ1-3
size: -
DNA: TGTGCCATCAGTGAGGCAGCACAGTTAAGAAACACCATATATTTT
CDR3: CAISEAAQLRNTIYF